Listed here are 26 T cell receptor beta chains from one sample, sequenced in a study of a mutant IDH1 vaccine in newly diagnosed glioma. Sample time point: baseline, week 1 (first vaccination visit). Indicated treatment: pre-vaccination baseline after standard-of-care therapy. The protocol was immunoSEQ multiplex PCR, while the TCRdb copy is restricted to in-frame clones and leaves out a portion. This table has approximately 19,000 clones, roughly 88% appearing once. The source was PBMCs, collected from a glioma patient treated with radiotherapy, temozolomide or both. The receptors stem from a man in his forties or fifties with glioma.

The chain combines TRBV10-3 with TRBJ1-4; maybe TRBD1 (5 bases). The CDR3 is 12 amino acids. V lost 2 bases, J lost 10 bases, and 8 bases lay in between. In germline, CDR1 is ENHRY, CDR2 SYGVKD. The CDR3 nucleotides read TGTGCCATCAGTGAGGACAGCCGAAAACTGTTTTTT. Translating it yields CAISEDSRKLFF.

The V call is TRBV7-8, the J call TRBJ2-2; 14 bases fit TRBD2. CDR1 is SGHVS and CDR2 is FQNEAQ in the germline V gene. Trimming took 1 base from V and 8 from J; bases not matched to a gene: 9. This CDR3 has 18 residues. The CDR3 sequence: CASSLDLWTSGRSGELFF. The CDR3 DNA sequence: TGTGCCAGCAGCTTAGATCTCTGGACTAGCGGGAGGTCTGGGGAGCTGTTTTTT.

This chain uses TRBV30 with TRBJ2-6, with D maybe TRBD2 (5 bases). The ends were cut back, 3 bases at V and 0 bases at J, with 9 bases in the middle. The CDR3 runs to 15 residues. Germline V CDR1 and CDR2: GTSNPN, SVGIG (reference sequence). CDR3 loop: CAWSIGGSGANVLTF. The CDR3 nucleotides read TGTGCCTGGAGCATAGGAGGCTCTGGGGCCAACGTCCTGACTTTC.

This chain joins TRBV6-6 and TRBJ1-2; D call uncertain. CDR1 and CDR2 from the germline V gene are MNHNY and SVGAGI (reference sequence). The CDR3 is 14 residues long. V was shortened by 0 bases and J by 8 bases, with 13 bases between the two germline ends. Written as DNA, the CDR3 is TGTGCCAGCAGTTACTCGAACAGAGCAACGGGCTACACCTTC. As protein: CASSYSNRATGYTF.

This clone has a handful of counts. The chain uses TRBV15 and TRBJ2-3, with D maybe TRBD1 (6 bases). The germline gives CDR1 LNHNV, CDR2 YYDKDF (reference sequence). V was shortened by 5 bases and J by 0 bases, with 9 bases between the two germline ends. CDR3 size: 14 residues. CDR3 nucleotide sequence: TGTGCCACCAGCGGGGGACAAAGCACAGATACGCAGTATTTT. Its translation: CATSGGQSTDTQYF.

The rearrangement uses TRBV10-1 and TRBJ1-2, with 10 bases lining up with TRBD1. The length of the CDR3 is 14 residues. The V gene end was trimmed by 0 bases and the J gene end by 7 bases; junction bases not matched to a gene: 2. Germline assignment: CDR1 WNHNN and CDR2 SYGVQD (reference sequence). The CDR3 loop is CASSESRTGGGYTF. The DNA of the CDR3 is TGCGCCAGCAGTGAGTCGAGGACAGGGGGTGGCTACACCTTC.

This clone showed up just a few times. Its ends do not fully match the called genes, so a read error is possible. This chain links TRBV2 with TRBJ1-1; D gene unclear. The CDR3 has 8 amino acids. Germline V CDR1 and CDR2: SNHLY, FYNNEI. The CDR3 region is CASTEAFF. CDR3 in DNA: TGTGCCAGCACTGAAGCTTTCTTT. Filled out from reference TRBV2 and TRBJ1-1, the complete variable domain reads EPEVTQTPSHQVTQMGQEVILRCVPISNHLYFYWYRQILGQKVEFLVSFYNNEISEKSEIFDDQFSVERPDGSNFTLKIRSTKLEDSAMYFCASTEAFFGQGTRLTVV.

The chain combines TRBV5-1 with TRBJ2-4; the D call may be TRBD1 or TRBD2 (5 bases each). The CDR3 sequence is 15 residues long. Trimming stripped 2 bases from V and 6 bases from J, with 15 bases between. CDR1 and CDR2 from the germline V gene are SGHRS and YFSETQ. This CDR3 reads CASSFSGTDGNIQYF. The CDR3 coding sequence is TGCGCCAGCAGCTTCTCCGGGACCGACGGAAACATTCAGTACTTC.

The rearrangement links TRBV6-4 to TRBJ1-2; perhaps TRBD1 as D (6 bases). The CDR3 loop spans 18 amino acids. Germline V gene lookup returns CDR1 MRHNA and CDR2 SNTAGT. Trimming left V 3 bases short and J 7 bases short, with 27 bases between. The DNA for the CDR3 is TGTGCCAGCAGTGATACGAGAATAGGGTTGGGGGGCGCGTCTGGCTACACCTTC. Its translation: CASSDTRIGLGGASGYTF.

The chain links TRBV4-3 to TRBJ1-3, with D possibly being TRBD1 (5 bases). CDR3 length: 15 amino acids. Trimming removed 5 bases at V and 4 bases at J, with 15 bases between. CDR1 is LGHNA and CDR2 is YSLEER in the germline V gene. The CDR3 coding sequence is TGCGCCAGCAGCACCCCCGGGGGGTGGGGAAACACCATATATTTT. Amino acid sequence: CASSTPGGWGNTIYF.

V gene TRBV25-1 combines with J gene TRBJ1-3, with D unresolved. The CDR3 has 17 residues. From germline, CDR1 is MGHDK and CDR2 SYGVNS. Trimming removed 2 bases from V and 4 bases from J, with 18 bases in between. The CDR3 sequence: CASSEDLGRPGGNTIYF. The CDR3 bases are TGTGCCAGCAGTGAAGATCTCGGCCGCCCGGGAGGAAACACCATATATTTT.

There are a few counts of this clone. The V gene is TRBV28, the J gene TRBJ1-6, with D maybe TRBD1 (5 bases). This CDR3 contains 13 residues. V lost 6 bases and J lost 8, with 11 bases in between. Germline V gives CDR1 MDHEN, CDR2 SYDVKM. This chain's CDR3 is CASSLDTDSPLHF. The DNA of the CDR3 is TGTGCCAGCAGCCTGGACACTGATTCACCCCTCCACTTT.

The rearrangement uses TRBV10-3 and TRBJ1-4, with 7 bases matching TRBD1. V dropped 6 bases and J dropped 3; count of bases not matched to a gene: 7. This CDR3 contains 15 residues. The germline CDR1 and CDR2 sequences are ENHRY and SYGVKD. CDR3 DNA: TGTGCCATCAGCCAGAACAGGGGTTCTAATGAAAAACTGTTTTTT. This codes for CAISQNRGSNEKLFF.

This clone was observed a few times. V is TRBV5-4 and J is TRBJ1-4; perhaps TRBD1 as D (5 bases). Per the germline V gene, CDR1 is SGHNT and CDR2 is YYREEE (reference sequence). The CDR3 spans 16 residues. V dropped 0 bases and J dropped 8 bases, with 17 bases sitting between them. The CDR3 bases are TGTGCCAGCAGCTTGGATTTGGGGCAAGTTGGAGAAAAACTGTTTTTT. This codes for CASSLDLGQVGEKLFF. Supplemented by reference TRBV5-4 and TRBJ1-4, the full variable domain reads ETGVTQSPTHLIKTRGQQVTLRCSSQSGHNTVSWYQQALGQGPQFIFQYYREEENGRGNFPPRFSGLQFPNYSSELNVNALELDDSALYLCASSLDLGQVGEKLFFGSGTQLSVL.

In its sample, this clone is medium-sized. The chain combines TRBV19 with TRBJ2-3; D might be TRBD2 (6 bases). The V gene lost 3 bases and the J gene lost 6 bases, with 10 bases spanning the gap. The CDR3 has 13 amino acids. CDR1 is LNHDA, CDR2 SQIVND, per germline (reference sequence). The CDR3 coding sequence is TGTGCCAGTAGTATCGTAGCGGTGGATACGCAGTATTTT. Translation gives CASSIVAVDTQYF. The complete variable domain, with remaining parts taken from reference TRBV19 and TRBJ2-3, reads DGGITQSPKYLFRKEGQNVTLSCEQNLNHDAMYWYRQDPGQGLRLIYYSQIVNDFQKGDIAEGYSVSREKKESFPLTVTSAQKNPTAFYLCASSIVAVDTQYFGPGTRLTVL.

The J gene is TRBJ2-2, the V gene TRBV30; 10 nucleotides line up with TRBD1. J gave up 4 bases and V 1 base, and 3 bases lay outside the gene matches. The CDR3 extends over 15 amino acids. The germline V gene has CDR1 GTSNPN and CDR2 SVGIG (reference sequence). The chain's CDR3 is CAWSAGQGVTGELFF. The CDR3 coding sequence is TGTGCCTGGAGTGCCGGACAGGGGGTCACCGGGGAGCTGTTTTTT.

As concerns this clone: Germline and junction disagree at one end, which may indicate a read error. The rearrangement uses TRBV30 and TRBJ1-1, with a weak D call TRBD1 (6 bases). CDR3 length: 8 residues. From germline, CDR1 is GTSNPN and CDR2 SVGIG (reference sequence). CDR3 in amino acids: CACRPGVF. The CDR3 nucleotides read TGTGCCTGCAGGCCAGGGGTCTTT.

The chain carries TRBV7-9 and TRBJ1-2; the D gene is possibly TRBD1 (5 bases). There are 13 residues in the CDR3. Germline V lookup: CDR1 SEHNR, CDR2 FQNEAQ (reference sequence). The V and J ends lost 5 bases and 4 bases respectively, with 11 bases between them. CDR3 loop: CASSPPGSYGYTF. The CDR3 DNA is TGTGCCAGCAGCCCCCCAGGGTCCTATGGCTACACCTTC.

The V call is TRBV27, the J call TRBJ1-2; TRBD1 matches 12 bases. After removal of 6 bases from V and 8 bases from J, the junction contained 4 bases not matched to a gene. The CDR3 is 13 residues long. Germline values: CDR1 MNHEY, CDR2 SMNVEV (reference sequence). The CDR3, as DNA: TGTGCCAGCAGGGGACAGGGGGCAGGGGGCTACACCTTC. Its protein is CASRGQGAGGYTF.

This chain joins TRBV5-4 and TRBJ1-1, with a tentative D call TRBD1 (5 bases). Per germline, CDR1 SGHNT and CDR2 YYREEE (reference sequence). Trimming left V 4 bases short and J 0 bases short, with 13 bases between. CDR3 length: 15 residues. CDR3 sequence: CASSPEEGLNTEAFF. The CDR3 DNA reads TGTGCCAGCAGCCCCGAGGAGGGGCTGAACACTGAAGCTTTCTTT. The complete variable domain, with remaining parts taken from reference TRBV5-4 and TRBJ1-1, reads ETGVTQSPTHLIKTRGQQVTLRCSSQSGHNTVSWYQQALGQGPQFIFQYYREEENGRGNFPPRFSGLQFPNYSSELNVNALELDDSALYLCASSPEEGLNTEAFFGQGTRLTVV.

The chain has TRBV11-2 and TRBJ1-1; 10 bases are a match to TRBD1. Germline V gene sequence: CDR1 SGHAT, CDR2 FQNNGV. J gave up 7 bases and V 3 bases, and 2 bases lay outside the gene matches. The CDR3 consists of 13 residues. CDR3 nucleotides: TGTGCCAGCAGCTTTGACAGGGGGCATGAAGCTTTCTTT. As protein: CASSFDRGHEAFF.

The chain joins TRBV4-1 to TRBJ2-5; D is ambiguous. Trimming removed 1 base from V and 4 bases from J, with 13 bases in between. This CDR3 has 15 residues. Germline V gene lookup returns CDR1 MGHRA and CDR2 YSYEKL. CDR3 bases: TGCGCCAGCAGCCAAGTTTCTATTGAGTCAGAGACCCAGTACTTC. The encoded protein is CASSQVSIESETQYF.

This chain uses TRBV6-1 with TRBJ1-1, with unresolved D. The CDR3 has 16 residues. Trimming took 0 bases from V and 1 from J, leaving 12 bases between them. The V gene's germline CDR1 is MNHNS and CDR2 SASEGT. The CDR3 nucleotides are TGTGCCAGCAGTGAAGCGGGGTGGAAGTGGAACACTGAAGCTTTCTTT. This translates into CASSEAGWKWNTEAFF.

This clone appeared once. This rearrangement joins TRBV29-1 to TRBJ2-7; a possible D gene is TRBD1 (5 bases). V was trimmed by 6 bases and J by 5 bases, leaving 11 bases between them. The CDR3 spans 11 residues. CDR1 and CDR2 (germline): SQVTM, ANQGSEA. CDR3 DNA: TGCAGCGTACTTATGGGGCACGAGCAGTACGTC. Translation gives CSVLMGHEQYV.

The J gene is TRBJ2-3, the V gene TRBV11-2; tentative D call: TRBD2 (5 bases). V was trimmed by 3 bases and J by 6 bases, leaving 7 bases between them. From germline, CDR1 is SGHAT and CDR2 FQNNGV. The CDR3 sequence is 12 residues long. The CDR3 reads CASSLTGDTQYF. DNA of the CDR3: TGTGCCAGCAGCTTGACGGGGGATACGCAGTATTTT.

This clone was picked up a small number of times. The chain links TRBV25-1 to TRBJ2-5; D ambiguous. The germline gives CDR1 MGHDK, CDR2 SYGVNS. This CDR3 comprises 13 residues. V was clipped by 3 bases and J by 5 bases, with 10 bases between them. CDR3 in DNA: TGTGCCAGCAGTGACCCTTCCGTGGAGACCCAGTACTTC. Its translation is CASSDPSVETQYF.